The rows below give T cell receptor beta chains drawn from one sample of a study of cytomegalovirus exposure and HLA in healthy donors. Produced via immunoSEQ multiplex PCR; TCRdb's table is partial and in-frame only. The sample holds tens of thousands of clones. The specimen was PBMCs. The receptors come from a female donor in good health and CMV-seronegative. The CDR3 runs from the conserved cysteine through the conserved F or W. The D gene is left open where the match is weak. Clone size is shown for a subset of rows, as once, few, many or a class of expanded clone.

clone_size	v_call	d_call	j_call	cdr3_nt	cdr3_aa
NA	TRBV7-8	TRBD1	TRBJ1-3	TGTGCCAGCAGCTTACAGGGACAGGGGGCGCGATATCGTGGAAACACCATATATTTT	CASSLQGQGARYRGNTIYF
NA	TRBV6-1	TRBD2	TRBJ2-1	TGTGCCAGCAGGCCGGGACTAGCGGGGGGGGGAGAGCAGTTCTTC	CASRPGLAGGGEQFF
NA	TRBV7-6	TRBD2	TRBJ2-5	TGTGCCAGCAGCCCGGGACTAGCGGGGATCGAGACCCAGTACTTC	CASSPGLAGIETQYF
NA	TRBV4-1	NA	TRBJ1-5	TGCGCCAGCAGCCCATCTACAGGGACGGCAAGTCAGCCCCAGCATTTT	CASSPSTGTASQPQHF
NA	TRBV7-8	NA	TRBJ2-7	TGTGCCAGCAGCTTCGGACGGAGTCCGCTAGCAGCCTACGCGCAGTACTTC	CASSFGRSPLAAYAQYF
NA	TRBV19	NA	TRBJ1-1	TGTGCCAGCGGACAGATGAACACTGAAGCTTTCTTT	CASGQMNTEAFF
NA	TRBV7-3	TRBD2	TRBJ2-2	TGTGCCAGCAGCTTAACCTGGGCGGGGGGGCTCGACACCGGGGAGCTGTTTTTT	CASSLTWAGGLDTGELFF
NA	TRBV2	TRBD1	TRBJ2-7	TGTGCCAGCAGTGATATGGACAGGGGGGGATACGAGCAGTACTTC	CASSDMDRGGYEQYF
NA	TRBV4-3	NA	TRBJ1-6	TGCGCCAGCAGCCAAGATGGTCTGGGGGAGGCACCCCTCCACTTT	CASSQDGLGEAPLHF
NA	TRBV4-1	NA	TRBJ1-5	TGCGCCAGCAGCCAAGATTTAGGGGTGGGGCAGCCCCAGCATTTT	CASSQDLGVGQPQHF
NA	TRBV18	NA	TRBJ2-5	TGTGCCAGCTCACAATCCAGGGGAGAGACCCAGTACTTC	CASSQSRGETQYF
NA	TRBV4-3	NA	TRBJ2-7	TGCGCCAGCAGCCAAGCGGGAGACACCTACGAGCAGTACTTC	CASSQAGDTYEQYF
NA	TRBV7-9	TRBD1	TRBJ2-1	TGTGCCAGCAACCACGGACAGGGGGGATTGAGAGGTGAGCAGCTCTTC	CASNHGQGGLRGEQLF
NA	TRBV19	TRBD1	TRBJ2-7	TGTGCCAGTAGTGCCGCGACAGGGGCCTACGAGCAGTACTTC	CASSAATGAYEQYF
NA	TRBV5-4	TRBD2	TRBJ2-3	TGTGCCAGCAGCTCCGGACTAGCGATAGGAGAAACGCAGTATTTT	CASSSGLAIGETQYF
NA	TRBV19	NA	TRBJ2-5	TGTGCCAGTAGTACCCCCCTCCAGGGTTTTGAGACCCAGTACTTC	CASSTPLQGFETQYF
NA	TRBV6-5	NA	TRBJ1-2	TGTGCCAGCAGTCCCACAGGTTCCTATGGCTACACCTTC	CASSPTGSYGYTF
NA	TRBV7-2	NA	TRBJ2-2	TGTGCCAGCAGCTTAACAGGGGGGGCCGGGGAGCTGTTTTTT	CASSLTGGAGELFF
NA	TRBV27	TRBD1	TRBJ1-2	TGTGCCAGCAGTCACCGGGACAGGAAAATTACTGGCTACACCTTC	CASSHRDRKITGYTF
NA	TRBV19	NA	TRBJ2-7	TGTGCCAGTAGTGCCGAGAGGGGGTTTTATACCTACGAGCAGTACTTC	CASSAERGFYTYEQYF
NA	TRBV27	NA	TRBJ2-1	TGTGCCAGCAGTCTCTATCAGGGTTTCAATGAGCAGTTCTTC	CASSLYQGFNEQFF
NA	TRBV11-2	NA	TRBJ1-1	TGTGCCAGCAGCTCCCGACAGGAGAACACTGAAGCTTTCTTT	CASSSRQENTEAFF
NA	TRBV6-1	TRBD2	TRBJ2-3	TGTGCCAGCAGTGAAGTAGCGGGGGGGAGCTCTAGCACAGATACGCAGTATTTT	CASSEVAGGSSSTDTQYF
NA	TRBV29-1	NA	TRBJ1-1	TGCAGCGTTGACAGTTTGGGGAGCGGGGGACGGGGCACTGAAGCTTTCTTT	CSVDSLGSGGRGTEAFF
NA	TRBV5-6	NA	TRBJ1-3	TGTGCCAGCAGCTTGTCGGGACATACTAGCTCTGGAAACACCATATATTTT	CASSLSGHTSSGNTIYF
NA	TRBV4-3	TRBD2	TRBJ2-7	TGCGCCAGCAGCCAAGGGGCGGGGGGGCCATACGAGCAGTACTTC	CASSQGAGGPYEQYF
NA	TRBV7-3	TRBD1	TRBJ1-1	TGTGCCAGCAGCTTACAGGGGGCCGGCACTGAAGCTTTCTTT	CASSLQGAGTEAFF
NA	TRBV4-1	NA	TRBJ1-2	TGCGCCAGCAGCCCCCGGGGGGAGAGCTATGGCTACACCTTC	CASSPRGESYGYTF
NA	TRBV11-3	TRBD2	TRBJ2-7	TGTGCCAGCAGCTCCCCCAAGTCGGGGGGGGGAGGCGGGGCCTACGAGCAGTACTTC	CASSSPKSGGGGGAYEQYF
NA	TRBV19	TRBD2	TRBJ2-1	TGTGCCAGTAGTATAGCGGGGGGAAGGTACAATGAGCAGTTCTTC	CASSIAGGRYNEQFF
NA	TRBV9	TRBD2	TRBJ2-1	TGTGCCAGCAGCCCTCGGACTAGCGGGGGGTCCAATGAGCAGTTCTTC	CASSPRTSGGSNEQFF
NA	TRBV4-3	TRBD2	TRBJ2-5	TGCGCCAGCAGCCAAGCGACTAGCGGGCAAGAGACCCAGTACTTC	CASSQATSGQETQYF
NA	TRBV5-5	NA	TRBJ1-1	TGTGCCAGCAGCTTATCGTCGAACACTGAAGCTTTCTTT	CASSLSSNTEAFF
NA	TRBV7-2	NA	TRBJ1-4	TGTGCCAGCAGCTTTAACCCAATCTACAGAAACGCCAATGAAAAACTGTTTTTT	CASSFNPIYRNANEKLFF
medium-sized	TRBV5-1	TRBD2	TRBJ2-7	TGCGCCAGCAGCTCCTTGAGCGGGGGGGTATACGAGCAGTACTTC	CASSSLSGGVYEQYF
NA	TRBV20-1	NA	TRBJ2-5	TGCAGTGCTTTAGCGAGGACCCAGTACTTC	CSALARTQYF
NA	TRBV18	NA	TRBJ2-2	TGTGCCAGCTCACCAGGAGGGGGCCCCAGCACCGGGGAGCTGTTTTTT	CASSPGGGPSTGELFF
NA	TRBV4-1	NA	TRBJ2-7	TGCGCCAGCAGCCAAGATCAATTTAAGAACGAGCGGTACTTC	CASSQDQFKNERYF